Sequencing of this T cell receptor beta chain was carried out in a study of T cells in localized non-small cell lung cancer. Study-level findings and limits: Tumor trailed uninvolved adjacent lung in T cell clonality, which peaked there. Without multi-region sequencing, intratumor heterogeneity could not be excluded. A median of around 57 clones ranked among the top 100 in tumor appeared in adjacent lung.

Note on this clone: Its antigen is undetermined.

This CDR3 is 13 amino acids long. V was trimmed by 0 bases and J by 11 bases, leaving 13 bases between them. Germline loops: CDR1 MGHRA, CDR2 YSYEKL. The protocol was immunoSEQ multiplex PCR, while the TCRdb copy is restricted to in-frame clones and leaves out a portion. This sample has around 2,800 clones, with 25% found just once. V usage is TRBV4-1 and J usage is TRBJ1-1, with D hard to call. This clonotype was sampled from a male donor aged 60 or older with stage I lung adenocarcinoma. Sequenced here: lung tumor tissue, sampled before any cancer treatment. CDR3 sequence reads: CASSQEGGLSAFF. CDR3 nucleotide sequence: TGCGCCAGCAGCCAAGAGGGCGGCCTCTCTGCTTTCTTT.